Shown below are 19 T cell receptor beta chains from a single sample sequenced in a study of blood T cell repertoires in COVID-19. Profiled with immunoSEQ multiplex PCR; TCRdb holds only in-frame clones, not every one. The table has some 150,000 clones, approximately 92% seen once. The specimen sequenced was peripheral blood. All receptors derive from a woman aged 40-49 years with acute or convalescent COVID-19.

The chain couples TRBV7-3 to TRBJ2-1, with 12 bases lining up with TRBD2. The length of the CDR3 is 18 residues. Germline V lookup: CDR1 SGHTA, CDR2 FQGTGA. Germline trimming cut 5 bases from V and 2 bases from J; bases unmatched to any gene: 10. The CDR3 is CASSRQTLAGGPYNEQFF. The CDR3 nucleotides are TGTGCCAGCAGCCGACAAACACTAGCGGGAGGTCCCTACAATGAGCAGTTCTTC.

This clone has a handful of counts. V usage is TRBV9 and J usage is TRBJ1-1; D gene uncertain. Trimming removed 0 bases from V and 7 bases from J, with 7 bases in between. This CDR3 is built from 12 residues. Germline values: CDR1 SGDLS, CDR2 YYNGEE. In DNA form, the CDR3 reads TGTGCCAGCAGCGTAGTCCCCGGTGAAGCTTTCTTT. The encoded protein is CASSVVPGEAFF.

The chain joins TRBV5-4 to TRBJ2-1; a possible D gene is TRBD1 (6 bases). CDR3 length equals 16 residues. V lost 0 bases and J lost 4, with 14 bases in between. CDR1 is SGHNT and CDR2 is YYREEE in the germline V gene (reference sequence). CDR3 DNA: TGTGCCAGCAGCTTGGGGGGGACAAACATTTACAATGAGCAGTTCTTC. Its protein is CASSLGGTNIYNEQFF.

The rearrangement joins TRBV5-1 to TRBJ1-1; TRBD1 is a possible D gene (5 bases). Per the germline V gene, CDR1 is SGHRS and CDR2 is YFSETQ. This CDR3 comprises 14 residues. Trimming left V 4 bases short and J 4 bases short, with 14 bases between. CDR3 residues: CASSPAGGGTEAFF. For the CDR3, the DNA is TGCGCCAGCAGCCCCGCCGGGGGAGGCACTGAAGCTTTCTTT.

This clone has only a few counts. This chain uses TRBV18 with TRBJ1-6; 8 bases are a match to TRBD1. After removal of 4 bases from V and 4 bases from J, the junction contained 0 bases not matched to a gene. This CDR3 is built from 14 residues. The V gene's germline CDR1 is KGHSH and CDR2 LQKENI. CDR3 in amino acids: CASSRDRYNSPLHF. Here the CDR3 DNA reads TGTGCCAGCTCACGGGACAGGTATAATTCACCCCTCCACTTT.

This chain uses TRBV5-5 with TRBJ2-3; 7 bases match TRBD1. Trimming removed 3 bases from V and 0 bases from J; junction bases left unmatched: 7. CDR3 length: 16 residues. CDR1 is SGHKS and CDR2 is YYEKEE in the germline V gene (reference sequence). The CDR3 sequence: CASSWGQRTSTDTQYF. DNA of the CDR3: TGTGCCAGCAGCTGGGGACAGCGGACTAGCACAGATACGCAGTATTTT.

The chain is built from TRBV11-2 and TRBJ2-7, with 7 bases aligning to TRBD2. The germline V gene has CDR1 SGHAT and CDR2 FQNNGV. The V and J ends lost 5 bases and 3 bases, in that order; junction bases with no gene match: 7. The CDR3 extends over 14 amino acids. In DNA, the CDR3 is TGTGCCAGCAGCGTCGATCGGGGGGTCTACGAGCAGTACTTC. As protein: CASSVDRGVYEQYF.

This chain connects TRBV7-9 to TRBJ2-6, with D uncertain. CDR1 is SEHNR, CDR2 FQNEAQ, per germline (reference sequence). The germline V and J ends were trimmed by 1 base and 0 bases, with 13 bases remaining between them. The CDR3 runs to 18 residues. CDR3 sequence reads: CASSLGTDTSSGANVLTF. CDR3 coding DNA: TGTGCCAGCAGCTTAGGAACAGATACCAGCTCTGGGGCCAACGTCCTGACTTTC.

The rearrangement links TRBV5-1 to TRBJ2-7, with D perhaps matching TRBD1 (6 bases). V dropped 0 bases and J dropped 4 bases, with 11 bases sitting between them. This CDR3 has 14 amino acids. Germline V gene sequence: CDR1 SGHRS, CDR2 YFSETQ. The CDR3 loop is CASSLAGTNYEQYF. The CDR3 nucleotides are TGCGCCAGCAGCTTGGCCGGGACAAATTACGAGCAGTACTTC.

This clone was found a few times. The CDR3 sequence: CASSDGTGSLWNSPLHF. The CDR3 nucleotides read TGTGCCAGCAGTGATGGCACAGGTTCCCTCTGGAATTCACCCCTCCACTTT. The gene calls are TRBV6-1 and TRBJ1-6; TRBD1 might be the D (5 bases). CDR1 is MNHNS and CDR2 is SASEGT in the germline V gene. V gave up 3 bases and J gave up 7 bases, with 19 bases separating them. CDR3 size: 17 residues.

The chain combines TRBV5-4 with TRBJ2-7; the match to TRBD2 covers 10 bases. V lost 0 bases to trimming and J lost 4 bases; unmatched junction nucleotides: 4. This CDR3 region has 15 residues. Germline CDR1 is SGHNT and CDR2 is YYREEE (reference sequence). The CDR3 sequence: CASSLGTSGKYEQYF. DNA for the CDR3: TGTGCCAGCAGCTTGGGTACTAGCGGGAAGTACGAGCAGTACTTC.

The V gene is TRBV30, the J gene TRBJ2-3, with D perhaps matching TRBD1 (5 bases). The V gene's germline CDR1 is GTSNPN and CDR2 SVGIG (reference sequence). Trimming removed 7 bases from V and 6 bases from J, with 32 bases in between. CDR3 length equals 18 residues. The CDR3 sequence is CAFQKTPGSWGTIDTQYF. The CDR3 region has the DNA TGTGCCTTCCAGAAAACCCCAGGTTCGTGGGGCACTATTGATACGCAGTATTTT.

The rearrangement links TRBV19 to TRBJ2-1, with 11 bases lining up with TRBD1. The CDR3 has 15 amino acids. V shed 4 bases, J shed 4 bases, and the junction held 3 bases outside the gene matches. Germline-derived CDR1 and CDR2 are LNHDA and SQIVND (reference sequence). This CDR3 reads CASSSGTGGYNEQFF. CDR3 nucleotide sequence: TGTGCCAGTAGTAGTGGGACAGGGGGGTACAATGAGCAGTTCTTC.

CDR3 in DNA: TGTGCTAGTGGTTTGAGCTTAGACAGGGGAAGGAATGGCTACACCTTC. Translated: CASGLSLDRGRNGYTF. The gene calls are TRBV12-5 and TRBJ1-2; 8 nucleotides align to TRBD1. This CDR3 contains 16 residues. V lost 2 bases and J lost 6; bases outside the gene matches: 11. Per the germline V gene, CDR1 is LGHNT and CDR2 is FRNRAP.

This rearrangement joins TRBV7-9 to TRBJ1-4, with D hard to call. V lost 5 bases, J lost 0 bases, and 7 bases lay in between. The germline V gene encodes CDR1 SEHNR and CDR2 FQNEAQ (reference sequence). This CDR3 has 14 residues. The CDR3 coding sequence is TGTGCCAGCAGCCCGGGTGCAACTAATGAAAAACTGTTTTTT. This translates into CASSPGATNEKLFF. Based on the CDR3 plus reference TRBV7-9 and TRBJ1-4, the full variable domain is DTGVSQNPRHKITKRGQNVTFRCDPISEHNRLYWYRQTLGQGPEFLTYFQNEAQLEKSRLLSDRFSAERPKGSFSTLEIQRTEQGDSAMYLCASSPGATNEKLFFGSGTQLSVL.

The V and J genes are TRBV11-2 and TRBJ1-2; perhaps TRBD1 as D (6 bases). This CDR3 is 16 amino acids long. The V gene lost 4 bases and the J gene lost 4 bases, with 19 bases spanning the gap. CDR1 and CDR2 from the germline V gene are SGHAT and FQNNGV. CDR3 loop: CASSSPKSGQRYGYTF. The CDR3 region has the DNA TGTGCCAGCAGCTCTCCGAAGTCGGGACAACGCTATGGCTACACCTTC.

The chain uses TRBV6-6 and TRBJ2-7, with D maybe TRBD2 (6 bases). CDR1 is MNHNY and CDR2 is SVGAGI in the germline V gene (reference sequence). V lost 5 bases and J 4 bases, leaving 24 bases between the germline ends. This CDR3 is 17 amino acids long. The CDR3 nucleotides read TGTGCCAGCAGTCCTTACGGAGGGTCATTCGCCGTTTACGAGCAGTACTTC. Residues: CASSPYGGSFAVYEQYF.

The chain links TRBV10-1 to TRBJ1-1; possibly TRBD1 for D (6 bases). V was pared by 9 bases and J by 1 base, with 18 bases between. This CDR3 is 15 amino acids long. Germline V CDR1 and CDR2: WNHNN, SYGVQD (reference sequence). In DNA form, the CDR3 reads TGCGCCAGAAAATACAGGAGACAGGCGAACACTGAAGCTTTCTTT. Residues: CARKYRRQANTEAFF.

This clone was observed a handful of times. The chain recombines TRBV3-1 (or the pseudogene TRBV3-2) with TRBJ1-1, with 10 nucleotides matching TRBD1. V lost 4 bases to trimming and J lost 6 bases; unmatched junction nucleotides: 5. This CDR3 is 14 amino acids long. Germline values: CDR1 LGHDT, CDR2 YNNKEL (reference sequence). The CDR3 loop reads CASSPRDRGSEAFF. CDR3 sequence (DNA): TGTGCCAGCAGCCCTCGGGACAGGGGCTCTGAAGCTTTCTTT.